This T cell receptor beta chain was found in a study of cytomegalovirus exposure and HLA in healthy donors. Each donor's status was that of a healthy bone marrow donor. General observations from the study: 87-base-pair reads could not separate some V segments, including TRBV6-2 and TRBV6-3. A later analysis linked a missense DCLRE1C variant to TCR beta V- and J-gene trimming. Likely technical artifact: a cluster of highly shared sequence variants.

The CDR3 spans 15 residues. Between the trimmed V and J ends, which lost 1 base and 4 bases, there was a span of 12 bases. From germline, CDR1 is SGHNT and CDR2 YYREEE (reference sequence). Concerning this clone: Its cognate antigen is unknown.

The PCR ran on 60 Vbeta and 13 Jbeta primers. The protocol was immunoSEQ multiplex PCR, while the TCRdb copy is restricted to in-frame clones and leaves out a portion. The repertoire has approximately 180,000 clones, approximately 78% of them found once; the top ten carry 2% to 3%. The sample taken for sequencing was PBMCs. This sequence was found in a human donor in good health. The V and J genes are TRBV5-4 and TRBJ2-1; D remains unclear. CDR3 DNA sequence: TGTGCCAGCAGCTTGTTCCGAACTAAATACAATGAGCAGTTCTTC. This codes for CASSLFRTKYNEQFF.